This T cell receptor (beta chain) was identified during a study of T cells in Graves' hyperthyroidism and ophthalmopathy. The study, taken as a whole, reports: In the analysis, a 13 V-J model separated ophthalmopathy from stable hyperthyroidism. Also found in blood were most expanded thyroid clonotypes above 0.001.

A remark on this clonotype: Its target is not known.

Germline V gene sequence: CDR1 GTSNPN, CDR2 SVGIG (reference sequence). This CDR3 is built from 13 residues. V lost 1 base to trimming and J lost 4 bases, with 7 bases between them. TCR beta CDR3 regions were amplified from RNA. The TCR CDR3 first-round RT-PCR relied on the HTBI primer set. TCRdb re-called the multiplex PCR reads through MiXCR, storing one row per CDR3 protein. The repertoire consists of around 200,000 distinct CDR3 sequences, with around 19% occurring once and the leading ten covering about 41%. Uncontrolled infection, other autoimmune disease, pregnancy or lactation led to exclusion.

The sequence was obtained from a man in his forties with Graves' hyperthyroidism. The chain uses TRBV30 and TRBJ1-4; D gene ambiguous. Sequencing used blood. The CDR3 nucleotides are TGTGCCTGGAGTGGGAGGATTAATGAAAAACTGTTTTTT. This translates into CAWSGRINEKLFF.